This T cell receptor (beta chain) was identified during a study of T cells expressing NK-cell markers (dated by TCRdb to the early 2020s). Broadly, across the study: Seven or eight donors provided sorted CD3+CD56+NKG2C+, CD3+CD56+NKG2C- and CD3+CD56-NKG2C+ T-cell subsets, whose TCR beta-chain repertoires were profiled. Among the eight sequenced donors, seven were HCMV-seropositive and one was HCMV-seronegative. The eight sequenced donors were randomly selected healthy volunteers, three men and five women. Sequencing of the libraries produced 2 x 150 bp reads on Illumina HiSeq 2000/2500, MiSeq or NextSeq. Points the paper makes about the study in general: It remained unclear whether the expanded NKG2C-expressing T cell clones were specific for HCMV antigens. In five to seven donors, the dominant CD3+CD56+NKG2C+ clonotypes were among the top 10 CD8+ clonotypes and accounted for roughly 1.0-7.0% of CD8+ T cells. Those dominant clonotypes were again the most abundant among CD3+CD56-NKG2C+ cells in several donors, at about 25-60.1%.

As concerns this clonotype: Its antigen is still unknown.

As encoded in the germline V gene, CDR1 is SGHVS while CDR2 is FQNEAQ. CDR3 length: 15 amino acids, cysteine to phenylalanine. The entry carries no DNA sequence. To determine HCMV serostatus, a commercial ELISA kit was used to detect HCMV-specific IgG in serum. Ficoll density gradient centrifugation was used to isolate peripheral blood mononuclear cells from blood. Sequencing relied on an Illumina HiSeq 2000. TCR beta cDNA libraries were prepared using 5'RACE template switching, which introduced a universal primer site and unique molecular identifiers. cDNA synthesis was primed from the TCR beta constant segment and was followed by two successive PCR amplification steps. As for the original processing: Reads were demultiplexed and grouped by UMI with MIGEC, and clonotypes were assembled and quantified with MiTCR. To remove erroneous sequences, TCR cDNA sequences were retained only when supported by two or more reads. The tcR package was used for downstream repertoire analysis, with clonotypes matched between fractions based on CDR3 nucleotide sequence plus V segment. VDJmatch was used to annotate antigen specificity against VDJdb, with one amino acid substitution in CDR3 allowed. Each entry corresponds to one CDR3 protein sequence from reads that TCRdb reprocessed, and DNA is not given. The V and J calls shown here were made by TCRdb, not taken from the authors' results. The table for this sample lists about 160,000 distinct CDR3 sequences. The top ten clones comprise roughly 21% of the sample.

The sequencing sample was made of blood T cells: a sorted CD56 or NKG2C T cell subset, CD4+ or CD8+ T cells, or bulk PBMC T cells (not recorded which). Recombination connected TRBV7-8 to TRBJ2-5; the TRBD1 assignment by TCRdb is unverifiable without DNA. The receptor was derived from a man aged 18-70 years in good health. The CDR3 sequence is CASSQGRNFQETQYF.